The T cell receptor (beta chain) under discussion was sequenced for a study of circulating CD8 cells and anti-PD-1 response in melanoma. At the level of the study: Nivolumab was given intravenously at 3 mg/kg every 2 weeks. Study-level points and caveats: Diversity ranked highest in DNEG and lowest in TIGIT subsets. Generally, no replicate experiments were performed.

Sorting of live CD3+CD8+TCRalphabeta+ cells by PD-1 and/or TIGIT gave four subsets. Each library started from around 14 ng of total RNA using the QIAseq Immune Repertoire TCR panel. TCRdb fed the reads into MiXCR, producing one record per CDR3 protein. The sample has some 1,300 distinct CDR3 sequences; approximately 7.6% are singletons. There are a few counts of this clonotype. Its specificity is unknown. The sequence came from a human donor with melanoma. Sequencing used CD8+ T cells from PBMCs, obtained at baseline or after one month of anti-PD-1 therapy (not recorded which).

CDR3 sequence (DNA): TGTGCCAGCGCCCTCGGGGGGGAGGTCACAGATACGCAGTATTTT. Translated, it gives CASALGGEVTDTQYF. The rearrangement uses TRBV27 and TRBJ2-3; 8 nucleotides line up with TRBD2. The V segment lost 8 bases and the J segment 2 bases; nucleotides outside the gene matches: 9. This CDR3 is 15 amino acids long. Looked up from germline, CDR1 is MNHEY and CDR2 is SMNVEV (reference sequence).